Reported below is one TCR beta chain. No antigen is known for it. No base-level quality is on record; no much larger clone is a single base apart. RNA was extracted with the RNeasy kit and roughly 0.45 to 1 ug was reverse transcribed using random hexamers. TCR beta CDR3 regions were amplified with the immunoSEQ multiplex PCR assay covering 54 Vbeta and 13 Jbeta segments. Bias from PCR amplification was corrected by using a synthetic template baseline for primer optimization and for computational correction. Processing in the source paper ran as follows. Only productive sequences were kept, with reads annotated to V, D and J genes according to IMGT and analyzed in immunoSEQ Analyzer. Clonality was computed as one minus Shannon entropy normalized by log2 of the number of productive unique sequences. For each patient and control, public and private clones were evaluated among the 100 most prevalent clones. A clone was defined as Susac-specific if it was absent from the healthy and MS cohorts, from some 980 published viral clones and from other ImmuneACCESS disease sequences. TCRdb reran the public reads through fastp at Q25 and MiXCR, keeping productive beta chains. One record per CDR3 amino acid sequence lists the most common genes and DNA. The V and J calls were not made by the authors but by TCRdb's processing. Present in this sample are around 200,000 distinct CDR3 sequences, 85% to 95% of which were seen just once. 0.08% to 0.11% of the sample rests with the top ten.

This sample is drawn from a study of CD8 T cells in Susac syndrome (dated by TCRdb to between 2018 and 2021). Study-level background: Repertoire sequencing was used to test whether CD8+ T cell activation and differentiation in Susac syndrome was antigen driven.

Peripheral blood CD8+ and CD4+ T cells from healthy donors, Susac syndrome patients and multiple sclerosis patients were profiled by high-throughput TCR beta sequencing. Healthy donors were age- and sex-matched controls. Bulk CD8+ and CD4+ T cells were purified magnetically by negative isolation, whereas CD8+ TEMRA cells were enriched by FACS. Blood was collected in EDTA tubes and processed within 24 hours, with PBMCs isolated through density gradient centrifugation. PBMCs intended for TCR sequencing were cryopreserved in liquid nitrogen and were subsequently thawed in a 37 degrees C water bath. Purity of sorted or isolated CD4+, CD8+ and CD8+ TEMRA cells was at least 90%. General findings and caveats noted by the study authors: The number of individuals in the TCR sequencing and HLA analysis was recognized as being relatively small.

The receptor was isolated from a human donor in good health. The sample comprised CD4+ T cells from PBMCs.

The CDR3 loop reads CSARGLGRGGGDTQYF. Here is the DNA: TGCAGTGCTAGAGGACTAGGCAGAGGGGGAGGGGATACGCAGTATTTT. This chain joins TRBV20-1 to TRBJ2-3, and possibly TRBD2, on 7 matching bases. Its CDR3 holds 16 amino acids, cysteine through phenylalanine. Here the CDR3 DNA is all that survives: 48 bases in frame from base 1. The junction carries 20 bases between V and J, which are trimmed by 1 base and 6 bases respectively. The germline V gene encodes CDR1 DFQATT and CDR2 SNEGSKA (reference sequence).